This T cell receptor (beta chain) came from a study of blood T cell repertoires in COVID-19. TCRdb's table, derived via immunoSEQ multiplex PCR, lists solely in-frame clones and lacks some. The table includes fewer than 300,000 clones, around 85% detected once. The CDR3 covers 17 residues. The V gene's germline CDR1 is SGHVS and CDR2 FNYEAQ. V was clipped by 5 bases and J by 8 bases; unmatched bases: 17. The V call is TRBV7-6, the J call TRBJ1-4, with TRBD1 matching 7 bases. The sequenced material came from peripheral blood. The receptor was isolated from a human donor with COVID-19, enrolled during active disease. The donor label of this sample is uncertain. This chain's CDR3 is CASSGLRRQGGMEKLFF. DNA for the CDR3: TGTGCCAGCAGCGGTTTACGCCGACAGGGCGGGATGGAAAAACTGTTTTTT. The full variable domain, with the rest looked up from reference TRBV7-6 and TRBJ1-4, is GAGVSQSPRYKVTKRGQDVALRCDPISGHVSLYWYRQALGQGPEFLTYFNYEAQQDKSGLPNDRFSAERPEGSISTLTIQRTEQRDSAMYRCASSGLRRQGGMEKLFFGSGTQLSVL.